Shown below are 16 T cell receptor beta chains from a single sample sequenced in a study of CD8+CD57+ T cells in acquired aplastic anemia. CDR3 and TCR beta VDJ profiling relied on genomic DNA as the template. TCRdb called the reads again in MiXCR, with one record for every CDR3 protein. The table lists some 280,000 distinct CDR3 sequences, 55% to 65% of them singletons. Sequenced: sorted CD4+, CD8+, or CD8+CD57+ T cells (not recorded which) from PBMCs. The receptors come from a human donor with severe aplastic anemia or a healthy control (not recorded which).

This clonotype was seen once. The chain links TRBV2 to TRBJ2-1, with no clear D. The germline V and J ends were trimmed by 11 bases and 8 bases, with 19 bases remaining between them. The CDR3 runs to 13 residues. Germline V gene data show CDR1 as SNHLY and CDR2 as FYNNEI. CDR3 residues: CAPTLTVGDEQFF. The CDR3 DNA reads TGTGCCCCCACTCTGACCGTTGGTGATGAGCAGTTCTTC.

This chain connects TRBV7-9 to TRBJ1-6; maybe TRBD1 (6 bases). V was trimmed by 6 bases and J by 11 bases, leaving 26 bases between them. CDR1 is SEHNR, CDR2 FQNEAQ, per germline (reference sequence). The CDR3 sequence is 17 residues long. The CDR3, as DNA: TGTGCCAGCAGTTCCCGGGTAACTAGCGGGGGGGCACCACCCCTCCACTTT. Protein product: CASSSRVTSGGAPPLHF.

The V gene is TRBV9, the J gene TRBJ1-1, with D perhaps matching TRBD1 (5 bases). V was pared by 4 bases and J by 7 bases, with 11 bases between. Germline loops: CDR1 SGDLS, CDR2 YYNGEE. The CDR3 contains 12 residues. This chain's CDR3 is CASSLTTDEAFF. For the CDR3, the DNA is TGTGCCAGCAGCCTGACGACAGATGAAGCTTTCTTT.

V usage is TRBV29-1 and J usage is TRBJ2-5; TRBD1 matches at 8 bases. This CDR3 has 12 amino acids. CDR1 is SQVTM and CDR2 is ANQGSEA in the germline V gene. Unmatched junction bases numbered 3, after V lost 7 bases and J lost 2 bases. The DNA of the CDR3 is TGCAGCGCTCGGGACAGGCAAGAGACCCAGTACTTC. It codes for CSARDRQETQYF.

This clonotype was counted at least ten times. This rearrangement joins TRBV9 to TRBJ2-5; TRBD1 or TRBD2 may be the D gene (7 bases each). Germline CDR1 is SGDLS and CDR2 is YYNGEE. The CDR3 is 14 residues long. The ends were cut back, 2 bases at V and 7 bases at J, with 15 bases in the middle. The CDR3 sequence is CASSVRGGEGTQYF. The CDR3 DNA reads TGTGCCAGCAGCGTCAGGGGGGGAGAGGGGACCCAGTACTTC.

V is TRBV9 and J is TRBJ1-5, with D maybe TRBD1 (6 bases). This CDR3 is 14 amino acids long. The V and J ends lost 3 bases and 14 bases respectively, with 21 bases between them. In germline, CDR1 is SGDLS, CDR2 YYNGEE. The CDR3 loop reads CASSEGPDRTYEHF. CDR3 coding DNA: TGTGCCAGCAGCGAGGGCCCGGACAGAACCTACGAGCATTTT.

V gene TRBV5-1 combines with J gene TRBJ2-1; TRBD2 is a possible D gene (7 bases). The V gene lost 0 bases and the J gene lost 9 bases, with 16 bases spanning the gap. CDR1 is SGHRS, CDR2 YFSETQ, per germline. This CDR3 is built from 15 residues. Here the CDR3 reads CASSLERGAEGEQFF. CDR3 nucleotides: TGCGCCAGCAGCTTGGAACGGGGGGCTGAGGGTGAGCAGTTCTTC.

Here the CDR3 reads CSIRQGANYGYTF. As DNA, the CDR3 is TGCAGTATACGACAGGGTGCTAACTATGGCTACACCTTC. The genes are TRBV20-1 and TRBJ1-2, with 7 bases aligning to TRBD1. Germline V lookup: CDR1 DFQATT, CDR2 SNEGSKA (reference sequence). The CDR3 extends over 13 amino acids. Trimming at V came to 8 bases and at J to 0 bases, leaving 6 bases not matched to a gene.

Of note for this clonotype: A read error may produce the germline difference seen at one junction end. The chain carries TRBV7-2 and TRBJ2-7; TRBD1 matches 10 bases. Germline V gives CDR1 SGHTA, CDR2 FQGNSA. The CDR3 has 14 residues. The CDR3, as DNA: TGCGCCAGCAGCCCCGGGACAGGGGACCACGAGCAGTACTTC. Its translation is CASSPGTGDHEQYF.

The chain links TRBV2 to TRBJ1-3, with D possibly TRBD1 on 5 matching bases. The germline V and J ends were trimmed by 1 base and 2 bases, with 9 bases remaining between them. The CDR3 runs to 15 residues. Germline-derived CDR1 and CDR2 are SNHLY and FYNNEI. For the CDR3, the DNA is TGTGCCAGCAGTGAAGGAAGAGGGGCTGGAAACACCATATATTTT. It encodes CASSEGRGAGNTIYF. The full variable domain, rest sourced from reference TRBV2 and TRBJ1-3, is EPEVTQTPSHQVTQMGQEVILRCVPISNHLYFYWYRQILGQKVEFLVSFYNNEISEKSEIFDDQFSVERPDGSNFTLKIRSTKLEDSAMYFCASSEGRGAGNTIYFGEGSWLTVV.

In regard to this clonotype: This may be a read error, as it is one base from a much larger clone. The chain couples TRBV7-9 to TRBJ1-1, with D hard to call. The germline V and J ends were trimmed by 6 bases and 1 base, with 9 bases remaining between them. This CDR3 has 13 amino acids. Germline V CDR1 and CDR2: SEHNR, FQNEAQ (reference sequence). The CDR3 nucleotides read TGTGCCAGCAGTACCCGGGGGAACACTGAAGCTTTCTTT. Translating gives CASSTRGNTEAFF.

CDR3 nucleotide sequence: TGCAGCGGCGGCACAGATACGCAGTATTTT. Its protein product is CSGGTDTQYF. The rearrangement links TRBV29-1 to TRBJ2-3, with D hard to call. Trimming removed 7 bases from V and 1 base from J, with 3 bases in between. The CDR3 covers 10 residues. The germline CDR1 and CDR2 sequences are SQVTM and ANQGSEA.

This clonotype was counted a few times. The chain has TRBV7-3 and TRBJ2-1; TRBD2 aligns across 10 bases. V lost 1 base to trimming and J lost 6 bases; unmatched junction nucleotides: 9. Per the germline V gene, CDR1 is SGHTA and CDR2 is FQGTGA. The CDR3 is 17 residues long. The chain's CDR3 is CASSLKISGGAGNEQFF. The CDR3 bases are TGTGCCAGCAGCTTAAAAATAAGCGGGGGGGCCGGCAATGAGCAGTTCTTC. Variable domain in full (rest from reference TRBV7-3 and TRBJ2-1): GAGVSQTPSNKVTEKGKYVELRCDPISGHTALYWYRQSLGQGPEFLIYFQGTGAADDSGLPNDRFFAVRPEGSVSTLKIQRTERGDSAVYLCASSLKISGGAGNEQFFGPGTRLTVL.

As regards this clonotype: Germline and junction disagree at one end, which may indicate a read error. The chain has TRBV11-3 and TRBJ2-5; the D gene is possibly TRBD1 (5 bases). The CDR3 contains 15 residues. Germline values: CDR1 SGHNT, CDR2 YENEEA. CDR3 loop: CASGLVQGSQETQYF. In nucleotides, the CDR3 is TGTGCCAGCGGCTTAGTCCAGGGTTCCCAAGAGACCCAGTACTTC.

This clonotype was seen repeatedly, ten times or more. The CDR3 sequence: CSARDPSGGAPADTQYF. CDR3 sequence (DNA): TGCAGTGCTAGAGATCCCAGCGGGGGGGCCCCGGCAGATACGCAGTATTTT. V is TRBV20-1 and J is TRBJ2-3; 10 positions agree with TRBD2. V shed 0 bases and J 4 bases; nucleotides not matched to a gene: 10. Germline-derived CDR1 and CDR2 are DFQATT and SNEGSKA (reference sequence). The CDR3 has 17 residues.

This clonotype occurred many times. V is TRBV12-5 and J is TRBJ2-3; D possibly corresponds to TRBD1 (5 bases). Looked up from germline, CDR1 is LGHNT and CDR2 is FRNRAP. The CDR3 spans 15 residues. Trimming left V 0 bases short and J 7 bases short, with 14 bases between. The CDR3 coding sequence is TGTGCTAGTGGTTTGGTAACCCGTCCAGGGTATACGCAGTATTTT. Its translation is CASGLVTRPGYTQYF.